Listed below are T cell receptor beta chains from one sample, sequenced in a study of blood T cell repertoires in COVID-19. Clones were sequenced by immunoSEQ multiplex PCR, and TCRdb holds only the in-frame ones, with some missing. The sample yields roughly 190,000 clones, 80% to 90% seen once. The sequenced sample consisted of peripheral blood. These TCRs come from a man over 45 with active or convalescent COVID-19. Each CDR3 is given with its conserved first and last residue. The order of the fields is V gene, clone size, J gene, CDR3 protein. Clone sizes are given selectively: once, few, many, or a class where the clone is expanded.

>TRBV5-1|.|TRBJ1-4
CASSLASLTNEKLFF
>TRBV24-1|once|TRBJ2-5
CATSDPKEKETQYF
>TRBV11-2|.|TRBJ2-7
CASSYTASRSYEQYF
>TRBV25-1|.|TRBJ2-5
CASSERGKGLAGQETQYF
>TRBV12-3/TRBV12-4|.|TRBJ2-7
CASSWTGMGQYF
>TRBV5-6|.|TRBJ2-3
CASSPPNDRGNTDTQYF
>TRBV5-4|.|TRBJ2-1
CASSLGGDGNNEQFF
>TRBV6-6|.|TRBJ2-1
CASSYGESNEQFF
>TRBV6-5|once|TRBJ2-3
CASRLTSGNTDTQYF
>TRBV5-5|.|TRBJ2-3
CASSPTVGSTDTQYF
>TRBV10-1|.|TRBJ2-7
CASRATPKREGNYEQYF
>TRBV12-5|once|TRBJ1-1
CASAWASNTEAFF
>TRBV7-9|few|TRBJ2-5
CASSLATGGVETQYF
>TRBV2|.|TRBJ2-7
CASSDQDRGFDEQYF
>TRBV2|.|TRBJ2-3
CASSDWMGGIDRRGPSTDTQYF
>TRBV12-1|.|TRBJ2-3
CASSPASAASTDTQYF
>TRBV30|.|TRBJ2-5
CAAERERGVVETQYF
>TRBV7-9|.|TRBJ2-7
CASSFSGTYEQYF
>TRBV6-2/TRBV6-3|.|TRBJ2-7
CASSYSIPPTLAGDPYEQYF
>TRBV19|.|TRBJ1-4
CATSSAVGGGEKLFF
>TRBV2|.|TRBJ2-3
CASLGLAIGDTQYF
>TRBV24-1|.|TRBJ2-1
CATSETDNEQFF
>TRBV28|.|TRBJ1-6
CASSFPPGGSPLHF
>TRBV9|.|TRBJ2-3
CASTSGTSTDTQYF
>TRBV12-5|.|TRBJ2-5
CASGSLAKETQYF
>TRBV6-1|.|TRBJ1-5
CASSEGSGGRQPQHF
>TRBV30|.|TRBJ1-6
CAWDRDFSPLHF
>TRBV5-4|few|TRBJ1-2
CASSLVGGYGYTF
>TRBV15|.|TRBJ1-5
CATSRVLYQPQHF
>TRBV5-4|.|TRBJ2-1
CASSLQRGSYNEQFF
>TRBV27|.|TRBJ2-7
CAKRTGCYEQYF
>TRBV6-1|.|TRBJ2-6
CASSDVSSGANVLTF
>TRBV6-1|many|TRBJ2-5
CASSEWRPQETQYF
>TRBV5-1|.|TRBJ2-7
CASSLQGGSYEQYF
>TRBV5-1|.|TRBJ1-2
CASSLSGGLGYTF
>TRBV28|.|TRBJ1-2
CASSPRDFYGYTF
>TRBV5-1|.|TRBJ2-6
CASSAVAGTPGGANVLTF
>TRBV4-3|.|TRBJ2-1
CASSQEYGDYNEQFF
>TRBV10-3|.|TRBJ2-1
CAITGDNPYNEQFF
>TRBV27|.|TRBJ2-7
CASSKQGAYEQYF
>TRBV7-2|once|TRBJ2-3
CASSRSTDTQYF
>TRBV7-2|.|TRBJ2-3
CASSLPVSTDTQYF
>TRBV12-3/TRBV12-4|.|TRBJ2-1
CASSSLDYNEQFF
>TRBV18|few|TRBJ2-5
CASSPLQVGGETQYF
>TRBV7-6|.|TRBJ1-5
CASSPRAGGDQPQHF